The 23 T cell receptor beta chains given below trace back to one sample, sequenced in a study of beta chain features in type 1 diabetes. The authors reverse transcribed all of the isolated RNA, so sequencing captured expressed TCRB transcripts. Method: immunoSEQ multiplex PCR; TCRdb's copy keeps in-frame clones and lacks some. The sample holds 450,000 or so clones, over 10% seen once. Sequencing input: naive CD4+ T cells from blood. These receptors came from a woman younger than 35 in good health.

For the CDR3, the DNA is TGTGCCAGCAGGGGGAATCGGAGTCACGAGCAGTACTTC. This gives the protein CASRGNRSHEQYF. The chain carries TRBV9 and TRBJ2-7; D not resolved. Trimming cost V 5 bases and J 5 bases, with 14 bases left between them. This CDR3 has 13 amino acids. Germline V gene data show CDR1 as SGDLS and CDR2 as YYNGEE.

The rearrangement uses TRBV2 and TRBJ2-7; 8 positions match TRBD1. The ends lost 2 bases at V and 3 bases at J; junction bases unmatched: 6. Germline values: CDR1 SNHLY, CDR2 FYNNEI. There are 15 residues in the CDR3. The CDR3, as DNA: TGTGCCAGCAGTGAACGGGAACAGGGGGACTACGAGCAGTACTTC. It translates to CASSEREQGDYEQYF.

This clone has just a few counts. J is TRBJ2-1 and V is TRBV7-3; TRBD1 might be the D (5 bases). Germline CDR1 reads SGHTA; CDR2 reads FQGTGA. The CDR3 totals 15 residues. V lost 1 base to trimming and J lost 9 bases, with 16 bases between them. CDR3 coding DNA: TGTGCCAGCAGCTTAAGAGCACATAGGGGCGGTGAGCAGTTCTTC. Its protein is CASSLRAHRGGEQFF.

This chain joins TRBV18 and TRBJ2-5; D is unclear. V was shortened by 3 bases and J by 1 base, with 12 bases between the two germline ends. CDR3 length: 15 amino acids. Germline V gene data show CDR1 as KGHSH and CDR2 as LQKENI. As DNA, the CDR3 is TGTGCCAGCTCACCGGCGCGGACCCCCCAAGAGACCCAGTACTTC. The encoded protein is CASSPARTPQETQYF. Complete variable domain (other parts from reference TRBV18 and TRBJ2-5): NAGVMQNPRHLVRRRGQEARLRCSPMKGHSHVYWYRQLPEEGLKFMVYLQKENIIDESGMPKERFSAEFPKEGPSILRIQQVVRGDSAAYFCASSPARTPQETQYFGPGTRLLVL.

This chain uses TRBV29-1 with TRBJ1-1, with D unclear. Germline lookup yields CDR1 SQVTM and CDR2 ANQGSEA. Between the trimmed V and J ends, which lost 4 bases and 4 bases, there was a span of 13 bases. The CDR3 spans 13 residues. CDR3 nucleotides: TGCAGCGTTGTTCACGGAGGACGCACTGAAGCTTTCTTT. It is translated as CSVVHGGRTEAFF.

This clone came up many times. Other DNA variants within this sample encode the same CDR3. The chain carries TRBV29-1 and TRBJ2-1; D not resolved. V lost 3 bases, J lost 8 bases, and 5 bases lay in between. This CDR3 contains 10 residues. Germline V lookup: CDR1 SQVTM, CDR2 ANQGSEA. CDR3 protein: CSVEFYEQFF. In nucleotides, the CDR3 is TGCAGCGTTGAGTTCTATGAGCAGTTCTTC.

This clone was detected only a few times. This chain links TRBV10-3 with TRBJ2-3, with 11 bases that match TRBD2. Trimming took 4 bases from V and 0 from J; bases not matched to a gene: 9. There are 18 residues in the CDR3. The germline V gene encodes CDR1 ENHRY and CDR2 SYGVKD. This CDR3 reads CAISVLAGAGTSTDTQYF. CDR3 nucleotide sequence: TGTGCCATCAGTGTACTAGCGGGGGCCGGGACTAGCACAGATACGCAGTATTTT.

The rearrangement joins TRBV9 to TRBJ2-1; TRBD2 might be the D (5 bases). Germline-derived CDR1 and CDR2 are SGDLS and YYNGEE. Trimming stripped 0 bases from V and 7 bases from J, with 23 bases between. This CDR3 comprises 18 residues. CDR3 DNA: TGTGCCAGCAGCGTAGCAGCAAAAGTCGCTCGGGGAAAAAATGAGCAGTTCTTC. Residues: CASSVAAKVARGKNEQFF.

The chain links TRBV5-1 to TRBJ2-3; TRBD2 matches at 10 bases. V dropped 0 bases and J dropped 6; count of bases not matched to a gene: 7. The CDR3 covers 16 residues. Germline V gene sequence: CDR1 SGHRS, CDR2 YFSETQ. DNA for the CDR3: TGCGCCAGCAGCTTGGGCCTAGCGGGAGAGGTGGATACGCAGTATTTT. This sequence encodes CASSLGLAGEVDTQYF.

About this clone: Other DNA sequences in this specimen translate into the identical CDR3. The CDR3 is CASSSGIAKNIQYF. The DNA of the CDR3 is TGTGCCAGCAGCTCGGGGATAGCCAAAAACATTCAGTACTTC. V is TRBV7-2 and J is TRBJ2-4, with a tentative D call TRBD2 (5 bases). This CDR3 contains 14 residues. Germline loops: CDR1 SGHTA, CDR2 FQGNSA. The ends were cut back, 4 bases at V and 0 bases at J, with 7 bases in the middle.

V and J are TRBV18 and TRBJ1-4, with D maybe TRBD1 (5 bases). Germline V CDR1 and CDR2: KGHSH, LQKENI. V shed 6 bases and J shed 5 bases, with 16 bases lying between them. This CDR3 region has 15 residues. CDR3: CASSPNQGANEKLFF. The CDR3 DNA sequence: TGTGCCAGCTCGCCAAATCAGGGCGCCAATGAAAAACTGTTTTTT.

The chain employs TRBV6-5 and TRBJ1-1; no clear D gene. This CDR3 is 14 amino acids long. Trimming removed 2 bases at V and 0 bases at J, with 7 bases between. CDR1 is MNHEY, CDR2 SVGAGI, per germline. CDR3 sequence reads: CASSYPRMNTEAFF. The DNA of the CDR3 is TGTGCCAGCAGTTACCCCAGGATGAACACTGAAGCTTTCTTT.

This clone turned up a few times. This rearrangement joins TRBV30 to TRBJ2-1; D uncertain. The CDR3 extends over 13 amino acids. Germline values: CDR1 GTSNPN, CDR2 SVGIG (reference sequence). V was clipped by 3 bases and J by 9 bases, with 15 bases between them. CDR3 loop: CAWRKENRGEQFF. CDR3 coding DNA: TGTGCCTGGAGGAAGGAGAATAGAGGTGAGCAGTTCTTC.

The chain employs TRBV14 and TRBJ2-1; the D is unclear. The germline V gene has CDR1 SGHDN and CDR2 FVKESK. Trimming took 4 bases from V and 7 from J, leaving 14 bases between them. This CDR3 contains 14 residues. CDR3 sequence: CASSLTLVGNEQFF. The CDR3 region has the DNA TGTGCCAGCAGCCTCACTTTAGTAGGGAATGAGCAGTTCTTC.

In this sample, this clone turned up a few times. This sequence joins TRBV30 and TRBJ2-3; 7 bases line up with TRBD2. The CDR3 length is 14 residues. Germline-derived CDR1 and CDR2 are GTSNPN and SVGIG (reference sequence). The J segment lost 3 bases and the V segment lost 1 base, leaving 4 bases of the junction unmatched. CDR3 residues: CAWSEGSGTDTQYF. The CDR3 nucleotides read TGTGCCTGGAGTGAGGGTAGCGGGACAGATACGCAGTATTTT.

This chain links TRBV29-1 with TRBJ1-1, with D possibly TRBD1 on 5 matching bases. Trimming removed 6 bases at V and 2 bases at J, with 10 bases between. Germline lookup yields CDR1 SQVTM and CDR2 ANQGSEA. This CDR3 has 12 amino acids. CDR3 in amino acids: CSVLQVNTEAFF. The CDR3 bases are TGCAGCGTGTTACAGGTAAACACTGAAGCTTTCTTT.

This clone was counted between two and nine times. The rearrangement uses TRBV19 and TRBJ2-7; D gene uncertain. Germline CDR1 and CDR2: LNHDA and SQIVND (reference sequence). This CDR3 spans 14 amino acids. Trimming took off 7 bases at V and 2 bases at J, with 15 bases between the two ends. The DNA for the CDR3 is TGTGCCAGTACCCTGACTGGGTTTACCTACGAGCAGTACTTC. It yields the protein CASTLTGFTYEQYF. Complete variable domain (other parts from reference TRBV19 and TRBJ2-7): DGGITQSPKYLFRKEGQNVTLSCEQNLNHDAMYWYRQDPGQGLRLIYYSQIVNDFQKGDIAEGYSVSREKKESFPLTVTSAQKNPTAFYLCASTLTGFTYEQYFGPGTRLTVT.

The CDR3: CASSQGLSRWSYNEQFF. CDR3 coding DNA: TGCGCCAGCAGCCAAGGCCTTTCAAGGTGGAGCTACAATGAGCAGTTCTTC. V usage is TRBV4-1 and J usage is TRBJ2-1, with no clear D. Trimming took off 1 base at V and 3 bases at J, with 16 bases between the two ends. In germline, CDR1 is MGHRA, CDR2 YSYEKL. The CDR3 is 17 amino acids.

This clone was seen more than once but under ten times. CDR3: CASSRTGVNTGELFF. The CDR3 DNA reads TGTGCCAGCAGCCGGACAGGGGTGAACACCGGGGAGCTGTTTTTT. This chain uses TRBV5-4 with TRBJ2-2, with 9 nucleotides matching TRBD1. The ends lost 4 bases at V and 1 base at J; junction bases unmatched: 2. The germline V gene encodes CDR1 SGHNT and CDR2 YYREEE (reference sequence). This CDR3 is 15 amino acids long.

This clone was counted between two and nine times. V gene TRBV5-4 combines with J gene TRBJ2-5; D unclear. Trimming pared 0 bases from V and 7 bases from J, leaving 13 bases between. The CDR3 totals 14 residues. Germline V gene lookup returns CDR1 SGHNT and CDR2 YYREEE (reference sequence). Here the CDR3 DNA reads TGTGCCAGCAGCTTGGAGTCCCGGATCGGGACCCAGTACTTC. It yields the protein CASSLESRIGTQYF.

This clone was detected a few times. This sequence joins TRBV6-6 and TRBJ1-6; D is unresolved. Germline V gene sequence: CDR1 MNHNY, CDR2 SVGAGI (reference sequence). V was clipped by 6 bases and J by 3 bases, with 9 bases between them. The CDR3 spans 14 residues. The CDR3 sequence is CASSAAGYNSPLHF. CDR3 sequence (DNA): TGTGCCAGCAGCGCTGCGGGCTATAATTCACCCCTCCACTTT.

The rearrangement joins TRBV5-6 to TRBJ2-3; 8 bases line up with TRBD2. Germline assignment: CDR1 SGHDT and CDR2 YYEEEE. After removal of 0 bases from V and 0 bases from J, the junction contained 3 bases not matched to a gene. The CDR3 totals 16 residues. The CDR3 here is CASSLELAGSTDTQYF. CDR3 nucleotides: TGTGCCAGCAGCTTGGAATTAGCGGGAAGCACAGATACGCAGTATTTT.

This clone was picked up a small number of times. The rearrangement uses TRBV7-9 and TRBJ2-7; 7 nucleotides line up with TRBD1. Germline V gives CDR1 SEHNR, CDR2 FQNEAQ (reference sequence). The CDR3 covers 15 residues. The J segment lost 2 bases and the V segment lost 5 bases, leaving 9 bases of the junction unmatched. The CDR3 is CASSERTGPTYEQYF. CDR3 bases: TGTGCCAGCAGCGAAAGGACAGGCCCAACCTACGAGCAGTACTTC. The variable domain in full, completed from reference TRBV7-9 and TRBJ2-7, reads DTGVSQNPRHKITKRGQNVTFRCDPISEHNRLYWYRQTLGQGPEFLTYFQNEAQLEKSRLLSDRFSAERPKGSFSTLEIQRTEQGDSAMYLCASSERTGPTYEQYFGPGTRLTVT.